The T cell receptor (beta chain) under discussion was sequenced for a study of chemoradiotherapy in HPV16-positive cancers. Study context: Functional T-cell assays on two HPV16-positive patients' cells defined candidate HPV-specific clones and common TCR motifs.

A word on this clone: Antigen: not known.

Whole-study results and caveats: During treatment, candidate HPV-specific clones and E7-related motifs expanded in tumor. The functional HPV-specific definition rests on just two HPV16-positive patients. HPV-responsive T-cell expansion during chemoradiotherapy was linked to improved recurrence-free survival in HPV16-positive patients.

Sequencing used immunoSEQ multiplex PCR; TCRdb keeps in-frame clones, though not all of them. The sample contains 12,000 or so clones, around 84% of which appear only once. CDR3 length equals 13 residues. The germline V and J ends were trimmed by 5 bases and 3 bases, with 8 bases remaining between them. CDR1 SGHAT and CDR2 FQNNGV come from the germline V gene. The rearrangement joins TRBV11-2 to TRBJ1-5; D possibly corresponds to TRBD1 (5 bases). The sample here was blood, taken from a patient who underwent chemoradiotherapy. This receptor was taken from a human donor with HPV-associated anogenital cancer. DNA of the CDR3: TGTGCCAGCAGCGCAGGGTTCAATCAGCCCCAGCATTTT. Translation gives CASSAGFNQPQHF.